The source of this T cell receptor (beta chain) is a study of blood T cell repertoires in COVID-19. About the research overall: T cells, B-cell-depleted T cells, or PBMCs supplied cDNA or gDNA.

This clone was counted only a few times. After removal of 11 bases from V and 7 bases from J, the junction contained 19 bases not matched to a gene. The V gene's germline CDR1 is LNHDA and CDR2 SQIVND (reference sequence). The CDR3 is 15 residues long. In the original analysis: How many nucleated cells were present was estimated from reference gene primer amplification. TCRdb keeps only in-frame clones here, not all; method: immunoSEQ multiplex PCR. V and J calls and clone size are as listed in that table; D and trimming were resolved from the DNA. Among some 260,000 clones, roughly 82% were seen once, and the ten largest hold about 5.3%.

This sequence joins TRBV19 and TRBJ1-2; 7 nucleotides match TRBD1. This TCR was sampled from a woman of 80 years or more with active or convalescent COVID-19. The sequenced sample consisted of peripheral blood. DNA of the CDR3: TGTGCCTCCAGGGGTAACAGGGGTGTAAGCTCTGGCTACACCTTC. It is translated as CASRGNRGVSSGYTF.